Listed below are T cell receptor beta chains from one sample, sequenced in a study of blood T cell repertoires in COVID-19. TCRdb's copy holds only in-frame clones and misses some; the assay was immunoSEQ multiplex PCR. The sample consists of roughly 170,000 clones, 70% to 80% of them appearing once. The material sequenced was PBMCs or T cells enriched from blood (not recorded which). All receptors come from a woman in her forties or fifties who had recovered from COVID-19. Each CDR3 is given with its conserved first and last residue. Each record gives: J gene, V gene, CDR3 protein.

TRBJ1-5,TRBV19,CASIPGGQGRQPQHF
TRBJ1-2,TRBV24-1,CATSEGGGAWGYTF
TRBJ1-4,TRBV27,CASSFLTGEKLFF
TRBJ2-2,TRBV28,CASRRENTGELFF
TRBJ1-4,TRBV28,CASSFLGGGTNEKLFF
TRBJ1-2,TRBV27,CASLARDTYGYTF
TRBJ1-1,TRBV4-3,CASSRGQGERAFF
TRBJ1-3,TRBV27,CASSLRVRDTIYF
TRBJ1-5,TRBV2,CASSDPGQGAAQPQHF
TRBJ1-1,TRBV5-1,CASSLTYYNTEAFF
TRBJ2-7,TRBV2,CASRAGAVGQYF
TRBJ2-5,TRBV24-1,CATSIPGTGVETQYF
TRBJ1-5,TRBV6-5,CASSYSDRGNQPQHF
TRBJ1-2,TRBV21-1,CANGQKAPGYTF
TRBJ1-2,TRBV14,CASSELVDSPYGYTF
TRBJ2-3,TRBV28,CASRTGTHPVGGTQYF
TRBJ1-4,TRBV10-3,CAISDESGGINEKLFF
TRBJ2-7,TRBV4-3,CASSQSPPGIHYEQYF
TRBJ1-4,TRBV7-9,CASSLVTPDRGGEKLFF
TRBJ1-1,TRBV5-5,CASSLSGDRANTEAFF
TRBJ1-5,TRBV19,CASTHRTGGNQPQHF
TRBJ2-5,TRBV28,CASSDLAGSQKTQYF
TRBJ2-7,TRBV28,CASSPRGFEQYF
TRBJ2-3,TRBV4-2,CASSQGASGSRGTDTQYF
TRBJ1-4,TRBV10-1,CASSPGPGEKLFF
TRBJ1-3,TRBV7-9,CWPGTAGNTIYF
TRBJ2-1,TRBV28,CASSGGTYNEQFF
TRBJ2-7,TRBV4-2,CASSQESGGFGEQYF
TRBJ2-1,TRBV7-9,CASSASLAVPRSSYNEQFF
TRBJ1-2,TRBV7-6,CASSSNDRPEGYTF
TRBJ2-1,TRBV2,CASTILASIINEQFF
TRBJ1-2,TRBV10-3,CATGAGERGYGYTF
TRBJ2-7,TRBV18,CASSPPGQGWRNEQYF
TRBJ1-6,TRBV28,CASSLLSRDSPLHF
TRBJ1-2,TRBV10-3,CAISQTQGFNYGYTF
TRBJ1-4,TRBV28,CASRSAAATGDEKLFF
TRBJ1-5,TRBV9,CASSVGFGVGQPQHF
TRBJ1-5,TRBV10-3,CAISGQLANQPQHF
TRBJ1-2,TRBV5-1,CASSLYTANYGYTF
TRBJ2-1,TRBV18,CASSPLTGEGGQFF
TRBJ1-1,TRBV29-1,CSVAQGARTEAFF
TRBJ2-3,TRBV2,CASMLRGTDTQYF
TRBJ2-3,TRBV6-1,CASSDRTPSTDTQYF
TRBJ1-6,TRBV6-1,CASSDGTRISPLHF